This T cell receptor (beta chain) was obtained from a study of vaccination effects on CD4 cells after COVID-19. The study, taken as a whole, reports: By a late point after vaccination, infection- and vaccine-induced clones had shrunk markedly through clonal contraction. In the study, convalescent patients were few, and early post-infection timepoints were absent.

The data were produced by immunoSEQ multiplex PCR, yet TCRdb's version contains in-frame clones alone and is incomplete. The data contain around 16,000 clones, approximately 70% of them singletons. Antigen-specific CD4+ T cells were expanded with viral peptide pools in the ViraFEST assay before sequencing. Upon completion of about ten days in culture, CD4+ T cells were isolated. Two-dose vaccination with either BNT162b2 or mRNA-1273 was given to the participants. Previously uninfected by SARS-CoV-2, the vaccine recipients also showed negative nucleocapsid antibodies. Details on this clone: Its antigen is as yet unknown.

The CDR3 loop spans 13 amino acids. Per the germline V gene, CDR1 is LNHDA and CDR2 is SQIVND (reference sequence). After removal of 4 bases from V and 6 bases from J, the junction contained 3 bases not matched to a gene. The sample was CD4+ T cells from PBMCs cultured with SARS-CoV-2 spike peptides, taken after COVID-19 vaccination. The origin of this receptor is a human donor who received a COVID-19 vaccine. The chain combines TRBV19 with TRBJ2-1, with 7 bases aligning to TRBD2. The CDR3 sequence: CASSRRGFNEQFF. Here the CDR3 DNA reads TGTGCCAGTAGTAGGCGGGGGTTCAATGAGCAGTTCTTC.